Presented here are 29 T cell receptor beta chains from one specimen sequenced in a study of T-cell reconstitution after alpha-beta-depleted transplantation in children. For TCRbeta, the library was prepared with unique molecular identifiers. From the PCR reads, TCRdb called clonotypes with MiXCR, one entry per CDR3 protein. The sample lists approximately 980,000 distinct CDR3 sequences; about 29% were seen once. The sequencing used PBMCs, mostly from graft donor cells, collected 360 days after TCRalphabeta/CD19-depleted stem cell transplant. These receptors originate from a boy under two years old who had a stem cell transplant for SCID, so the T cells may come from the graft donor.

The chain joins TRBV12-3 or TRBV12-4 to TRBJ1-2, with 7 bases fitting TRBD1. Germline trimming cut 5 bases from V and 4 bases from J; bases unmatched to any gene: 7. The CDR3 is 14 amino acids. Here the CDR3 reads CASSTTGLGYGYTF. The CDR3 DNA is TGTGCCAGCAGTACGACAGGGTTAGGCTATGGCTACACCTTC.

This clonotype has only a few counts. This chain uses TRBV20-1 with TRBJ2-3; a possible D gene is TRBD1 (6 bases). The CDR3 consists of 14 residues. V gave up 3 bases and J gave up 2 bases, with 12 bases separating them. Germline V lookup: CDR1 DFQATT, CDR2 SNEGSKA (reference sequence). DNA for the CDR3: TGCAGTGCTAGGGGCAGGGGATACACAGATACGCAGTATTTT. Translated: CSARGRGYTDTQYF.

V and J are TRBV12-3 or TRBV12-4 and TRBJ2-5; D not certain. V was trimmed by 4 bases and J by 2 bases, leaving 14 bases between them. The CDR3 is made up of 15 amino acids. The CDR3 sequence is CASSSPGRTQETQYF. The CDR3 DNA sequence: TGTGCCAGCAGTTCCCCCGGACGGACGCAAGAGACCCAGTACTTC.

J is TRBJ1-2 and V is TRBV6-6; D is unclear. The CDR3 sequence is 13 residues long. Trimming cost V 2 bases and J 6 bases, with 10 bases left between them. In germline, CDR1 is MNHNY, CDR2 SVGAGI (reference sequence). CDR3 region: CASSYGPQNGYTF. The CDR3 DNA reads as TGTGCCAGCAGTTACGGGCCGCAGAATGGCTACACCTTC.

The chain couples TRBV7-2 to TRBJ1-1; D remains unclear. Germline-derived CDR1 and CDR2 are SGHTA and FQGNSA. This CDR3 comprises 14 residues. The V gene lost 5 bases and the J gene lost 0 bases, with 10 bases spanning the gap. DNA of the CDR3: TGTGCCAGCAGCACACGGGGATTGAACACTGAAGCTTTCTTT. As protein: CASSTRGLNTEAFF. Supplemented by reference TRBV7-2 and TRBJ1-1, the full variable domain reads GAGVSQSPSNKVTEKGKDVELRCDPISGHTALYWYRQSLGQGLEFLIYFQGNSAPDKSGLPSDRFSAERTGGSVSTLTIQRTQQEDSAVYLCASSTRGLNTEAFFGQGTRLTVV.

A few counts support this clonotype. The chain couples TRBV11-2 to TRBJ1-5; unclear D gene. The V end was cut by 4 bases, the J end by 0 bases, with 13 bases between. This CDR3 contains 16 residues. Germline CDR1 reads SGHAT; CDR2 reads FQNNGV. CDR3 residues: CASSSLGRHSNQPQHF. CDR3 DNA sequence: TGTGCCAGCAGCTCATTAGGGCGACATAGCAATCAGCCCCAGCATTTT.

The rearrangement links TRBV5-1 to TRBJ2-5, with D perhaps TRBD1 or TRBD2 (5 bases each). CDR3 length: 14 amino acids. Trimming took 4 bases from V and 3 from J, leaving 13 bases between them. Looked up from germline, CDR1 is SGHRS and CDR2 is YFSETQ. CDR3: CASSRDLPEETQYF. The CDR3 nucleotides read TGCGCCAGCAGCCGGGACCTCCCGGAAGAGACCCAGTACTTC.

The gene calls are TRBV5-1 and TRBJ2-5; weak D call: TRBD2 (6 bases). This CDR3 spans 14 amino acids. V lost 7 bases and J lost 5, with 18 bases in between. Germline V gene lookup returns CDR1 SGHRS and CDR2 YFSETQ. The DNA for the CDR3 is TGCGCCAGCTGGCCGGGGACTCCTGGGGAGACCCAGTACTTC. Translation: CASWPGTPGETQYF. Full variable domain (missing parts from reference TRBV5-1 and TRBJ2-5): KAGVTQTPRYLIKTRGQQVTLSCSPISGHRSVSWYQQTPGQGLQFLFEYFSETQRNKGNFPGRFSGRQFSNSRSEMNVSTLELGDSALYLCASWPGTPGETQYFGPGTRLLVL.

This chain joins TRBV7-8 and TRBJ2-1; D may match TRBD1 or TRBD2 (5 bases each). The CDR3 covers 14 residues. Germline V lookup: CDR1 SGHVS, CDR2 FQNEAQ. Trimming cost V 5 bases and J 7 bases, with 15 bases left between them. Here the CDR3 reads CASSARDGGNEQFF. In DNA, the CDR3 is TGTGCCAGCAGCGCCCGGGACGGTGGGAATGAGCAGTTCTTC.

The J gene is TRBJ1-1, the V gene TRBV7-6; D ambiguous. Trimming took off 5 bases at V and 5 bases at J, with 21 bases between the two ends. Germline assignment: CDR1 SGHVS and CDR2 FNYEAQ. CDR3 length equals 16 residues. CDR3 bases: TGTGCCAGCAGCGCCGTTAAAGGCGGGAGAAGGACTGAAGCTTTCTTT. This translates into CASSAVKGGRRTEAFF.

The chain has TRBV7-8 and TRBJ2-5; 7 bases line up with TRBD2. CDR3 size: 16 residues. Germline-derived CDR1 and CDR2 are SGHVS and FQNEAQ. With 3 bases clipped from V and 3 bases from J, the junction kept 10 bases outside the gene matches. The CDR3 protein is CASSFPVAGVEETQYF. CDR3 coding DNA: TGTGCCAGCAGCTTCCCGGTGGCGGGGGTAGAAGAGACCCAGTACTTC.

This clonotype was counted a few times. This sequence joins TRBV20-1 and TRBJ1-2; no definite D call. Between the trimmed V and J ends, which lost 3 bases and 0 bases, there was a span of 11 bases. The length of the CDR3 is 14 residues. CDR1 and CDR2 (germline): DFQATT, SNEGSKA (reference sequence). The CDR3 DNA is TGCAGTGCTAGTCGTCCAGGATCTAACTATGGCTACACCTTC. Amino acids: CSASRPGSNYGYTF.

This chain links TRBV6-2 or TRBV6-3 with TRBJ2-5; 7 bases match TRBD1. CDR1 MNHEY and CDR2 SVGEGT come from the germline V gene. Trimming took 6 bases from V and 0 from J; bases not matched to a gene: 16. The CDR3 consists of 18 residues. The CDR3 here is CASSIGKTLRGHQETQYF. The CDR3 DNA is TGTGCCAGCAGCATCGGGAAAACCCTGAGGGGGCACCAAGAGACCCAGTACTTC.

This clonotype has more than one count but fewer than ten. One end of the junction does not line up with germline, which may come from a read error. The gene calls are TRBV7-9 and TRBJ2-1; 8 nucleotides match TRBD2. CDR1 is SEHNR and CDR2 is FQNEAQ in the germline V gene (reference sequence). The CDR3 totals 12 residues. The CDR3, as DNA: TGTGCCAGCAGTTTTCTTCCGGGACTAGTGGTCTTC. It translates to CASSFLPGLVVF.

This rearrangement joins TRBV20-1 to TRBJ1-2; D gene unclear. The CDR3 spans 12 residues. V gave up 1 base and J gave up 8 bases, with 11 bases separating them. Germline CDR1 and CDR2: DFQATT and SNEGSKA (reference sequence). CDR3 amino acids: CSARVGFSGYTF. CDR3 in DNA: TGCAGTGCTAGAGTCGGGTTTAGCGGCTACACCTTC.

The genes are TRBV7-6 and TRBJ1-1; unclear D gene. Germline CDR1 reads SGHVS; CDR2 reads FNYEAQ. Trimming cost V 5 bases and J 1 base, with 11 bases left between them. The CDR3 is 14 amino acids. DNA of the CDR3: TGTGCCAGCAGCCCCGACGCGGGGAACACTGAAGCTTTCTTT. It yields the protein CASSPDAGNTEAFF.

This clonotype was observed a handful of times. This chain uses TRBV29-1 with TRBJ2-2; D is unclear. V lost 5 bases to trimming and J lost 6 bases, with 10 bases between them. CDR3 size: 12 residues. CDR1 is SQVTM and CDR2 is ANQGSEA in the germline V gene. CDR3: CSVTGLAGELFF. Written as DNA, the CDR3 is TGCAGCGTTACGGGTCTCGCCGGGGAGCTGTTTTTT.

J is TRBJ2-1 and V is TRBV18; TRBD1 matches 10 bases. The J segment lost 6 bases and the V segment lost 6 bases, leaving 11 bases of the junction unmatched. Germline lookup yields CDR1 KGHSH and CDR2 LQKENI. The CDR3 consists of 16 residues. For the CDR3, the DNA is TGTGCCAGCTCGCTACTCCGGGACAGGGGCATCAATGAGCAGTTCTTC. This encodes CASSLLRDRGINEQFF.

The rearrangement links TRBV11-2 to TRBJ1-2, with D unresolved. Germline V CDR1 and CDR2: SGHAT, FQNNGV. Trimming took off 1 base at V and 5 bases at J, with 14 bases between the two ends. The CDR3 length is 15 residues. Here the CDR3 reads CASSLGPQIHYGYTF. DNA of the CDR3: TGTGCCAGCAGCTTAGGCCCACAGATTCATTATGGCTACACCTTC.

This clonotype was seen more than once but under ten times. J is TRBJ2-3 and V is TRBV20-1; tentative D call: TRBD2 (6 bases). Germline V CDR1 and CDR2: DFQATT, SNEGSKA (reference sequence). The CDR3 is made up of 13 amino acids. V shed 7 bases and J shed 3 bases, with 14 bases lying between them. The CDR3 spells CSGESGPTDTQYF. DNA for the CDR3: TGCAGTGGAGAAAGCGGGCCTACAGATACGCAGTATTTT.

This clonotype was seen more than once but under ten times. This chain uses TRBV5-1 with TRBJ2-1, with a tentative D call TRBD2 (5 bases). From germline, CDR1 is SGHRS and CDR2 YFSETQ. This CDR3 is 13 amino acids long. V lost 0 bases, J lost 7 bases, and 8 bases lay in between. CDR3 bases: TGCGCCAGCAGCTTGGACGGGGTAAATGAGCAGTTCTTC. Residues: CASSLDGVNEQFF.

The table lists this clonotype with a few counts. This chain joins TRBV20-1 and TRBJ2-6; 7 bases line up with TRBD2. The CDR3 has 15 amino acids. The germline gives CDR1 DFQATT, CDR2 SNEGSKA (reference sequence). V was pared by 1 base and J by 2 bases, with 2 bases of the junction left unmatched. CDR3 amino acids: CSARGGGPGANVLTF. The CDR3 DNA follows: TGCAGTGCTAGAGGCGGGGGTCCTGGGGCCAACGTCCTGACTTTC.

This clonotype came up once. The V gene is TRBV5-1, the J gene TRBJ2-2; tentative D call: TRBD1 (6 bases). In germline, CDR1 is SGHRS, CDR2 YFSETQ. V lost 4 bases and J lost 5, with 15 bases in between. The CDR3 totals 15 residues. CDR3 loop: CASSPTGTTTGELFF. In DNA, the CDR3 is TGCGCCAGCAGCCCGACCGGGACAACTACCGGGGAGCTGTTTTTT.

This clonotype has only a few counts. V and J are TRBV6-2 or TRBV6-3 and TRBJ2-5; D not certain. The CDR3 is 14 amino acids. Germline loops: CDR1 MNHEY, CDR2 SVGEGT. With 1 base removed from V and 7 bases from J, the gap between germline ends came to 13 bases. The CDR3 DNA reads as TGTGCCAGCAGTTACTTCAAGCGCCTCGGGACCCAGTACTTC. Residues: CASSYFKRLGTQYF.

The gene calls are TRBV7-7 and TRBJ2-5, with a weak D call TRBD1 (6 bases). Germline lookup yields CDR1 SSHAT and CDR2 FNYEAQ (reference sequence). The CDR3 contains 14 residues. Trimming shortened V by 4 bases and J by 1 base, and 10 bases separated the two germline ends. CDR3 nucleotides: TGTGCCAGCAGCTCCTGGGGGCCCCAAGAGACCCAGTACTTC. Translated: CASSSWGPQETQYF.

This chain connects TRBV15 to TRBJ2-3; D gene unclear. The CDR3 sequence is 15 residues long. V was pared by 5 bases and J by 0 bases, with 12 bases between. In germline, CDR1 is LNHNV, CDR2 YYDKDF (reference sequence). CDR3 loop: CATSGEISSTDTQYF. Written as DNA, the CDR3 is TGTGCCACCAGCGGGGAAATTTCTAGCACAGATACGCAGTATTTT.

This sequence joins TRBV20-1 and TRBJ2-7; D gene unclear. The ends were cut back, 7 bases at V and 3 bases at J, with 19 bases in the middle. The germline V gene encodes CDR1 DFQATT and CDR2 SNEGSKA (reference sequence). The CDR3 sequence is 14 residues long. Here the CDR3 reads CSVKGLVPIYEQYF. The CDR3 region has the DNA TGCAGTGTAAAGGGATTGGTCCCCATCTACGAGCAGTACTTC.

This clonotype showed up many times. In nucleotides, the CDR3 is TGTGCCAGCAGCCTTCGGGACAGGAACACTGAAGCTTTCTTT. This codes for CASSLRDRNTEAFF. V and J are TRBV12-3 or TRBV12-4 and TRBJ1-1; 7 bases agree with TRBD1. The ends lost 6 bases at V and 1 base at J; junction bases unmatched: 5. The CDR3 sequence is 14 residues long.

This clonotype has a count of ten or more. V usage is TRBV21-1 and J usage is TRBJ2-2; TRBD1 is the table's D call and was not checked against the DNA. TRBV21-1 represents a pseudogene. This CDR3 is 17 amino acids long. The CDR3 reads CASSKERYDRNTGELFF. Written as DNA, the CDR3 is TGTGCCAGCAGCAAAGAGCGATACGACAGAAACACCGGGGAGCTGTTTTTT.